This T cell receptor beta chain was observed in a study of spatial heterogeneity in lung cancer. Whole-study results and caveats: Resection saw ubiquitous expanded tumor TCRs appear in blood more than follow-up did.

V lost 6 bases and J 5 bases, leaving 16 bases between the germline ends. The CDR3 sequence is 14 residues long. Germline assignment: CDR1 ENHRY and CDR2 SYGVKD. TCRdb used MiXCR to reprocess the 5' RACE reads, holding one entry per CDR3 protein. This sample has about 120,000 distinct CDR3 sequences, with 9% to 15% found just once. Stated time point: blood at routine non-recurrence follow-up after resection. Tumor, nontumor lung or frozen PBMC supplied whole RNA that was sequenced unsorted. In its sample, this clonotype was seen a few times. Its matching antigen is unknown. Sequenced here: PBMCs, sampled at follow-up. The TCR sequence derives from a male donor with early-stage non-small cell lung cancer. The genes are TRBV10-3 and TRBJ1-1; D might be TRBD1 (5 bases). This CDR3 is CAISTGLGATEAFF. CDR3 coding DNA: TGTGCCATCAGCACAGGTCTCGGGGCGACTGAAGCTTTCTTT.